A single sample is the source of the 12 T cell receptor beta chains below, sequenced in a study of OX40 agonist ivuxolimab in advanced cancers. Assay: immunoSEQ multiplex PCR; the TCRdb copy retains only in-frame clones and omits some. This sample yields about 40,000 clones, of which about 89% are seen a single time; less than 0.65% belongs to the top ten. Sequenced material: CD4+ or CD8+ T cells sorted from blood, taken in a trial of the OX40 agonist ivuxolimab. These receptors came from an adult with an advanced solid tumor such as melanoma, head and neck, liver or kidney cancer.

This CDR3 reads CASSMRGQGGEAFF. The CDR3 DNA is TGTGCCAGTAGTATGCGTGGACAGGGAGGAGAAGCTTTCTTT. The gene calls are TRBV19 and TRBJ1-1; 8 nucleotides align to TRBD1. The CDR3 runs to 14 residues. Germline CDR1 LNHDA, CDR2 SQIVND (reference sequence). Unmatched junction bases numbered 8, after V lost 3 bases and J lost 8 bases.

This sequence joins TRBV7-9 and TRBJ2-1; D gene ambiguous. Germline loops: CDR1 SEHNR, CDR2 FQNEAQ (reference sequence). The CDR3 is 18 residues long. V was clipped by 8 bases and J by 1 base, with 24 bases between them. CDR3 DNA sequence: TGTGCCAGCCTCTCTGTCCTATCTAGAAAGGTATCCTACAATGAGCAGTTCTTC. Translation gives CASLSVLSRKVSYNEQFF.

The chain is built from TRBV27 and TRBJ1-5; tentative D call: TRBD1 (6 bases). V gave up 5 bases and J gave up 5 bases, with 13 bases separating them. CDR3 length: 14 amino acids. CDR1 and CDR2 from the germline V gene are MNHEY and SMNVEV (reference sequence). CDR3 bases: TGTGCCAGCAGTGCCCGGGCAGGGGATCAGCCCCAGCATTTT. Translated, it gives CASSARAGDQPQHF.

The rearrangement uses TRBV29-1 and TRBJ1-1; D gene uncertain. The ends were cut back, 5 bases at V and 3 bases at J, with 13 bases in the middle. Looked up from germline, CDR1 is SQVTM and CDR2 is ANQGSEA. CDR3 length: 13 amino acids. The CDR3 sequence is CSVFKGMDTEAFF. CDR3 coding DNA: TGCAGCGTTTTCAAGGGCATGGACACTGAAGCTTTCTTT. The full variable domain, rest sourced from reference TRBV29-1 and TRBJ1-1, is SAVISQKPSRDICQRGTSLTIQCQVDSQVTMMFWYRQQPGQSLTLIATANQGSEATYESGFVIDKFPISRPNLTFSTLTVSNMSPEDSSIYLCSVFKGMDTEAFFGQGTRLTVV.

In this sample, this clone turned up once. DNA for the CDR3: TGTGCCAGCAGTCTGGGGACGCCCAACACTGAAGCTTTCTTT. Translating gives CASSLGTPNTEAFF. J is TRBJ1-1 and V is TRBV28; D perhaps matches TRBD1 (5 bases). Germline V lookup: CDR1 MDHEN, CDR2 SYDVKM. V lost 5 bases to trimming and J lost 2 bases, with 12 bases between them. The CDR3 runs to 14 residues.

The chain couples TRBV7-9 to TRBJ1-2; no firm D call. Germline V gene sequence: CDR1 SEHNR, CDR2 FQNEAQ (reference sequence). This CDR3 comprises 14 residues. The ends were cut back, 5 bases at V and 4 bases at J, with 14 bases in the middle. The CDR3 DNA reads TGTGCCAGCAGCCCCGGTTTCGGTGGCTATGGCTACACCTTC. Encoded protein: CASSPGFGGYGYTF. Full variable domain (rest looked up from reference TRBV7-9 and TRBJ1-2): DTGVSQNPRHKITKRGQNVTFRCDPISEHNRLYWYRQTLGQGPEFLTYFQNEAQLEKSRLLSDRFSAERPKGSFSTLEIQRTEQGDSAMYLCASSPGFGGYGYTFGSGTRLTVV.

The chain has TRBV7-9 and TRBJ2-6; 11 bases align to TRBD1. The ends lost 2 bases at V and 4 bases at J; junction bases unmatched: 7. Germline CDR1 and CDR2: SEHNR and FQNEAQ (reference sequence). The CDR3 runs 18 residues. CDR3 loop: CASSLRTGGVSGANVLTF. In DNA form, the CDR3 reads TGTGCCAGCAGCTTAAGGACAGGGGGCGTATCCGGGGCCAACGTCCTGACTTTC.

This clone was observed once. The rearrangement links TRBV6-6 to TRBJ2-3; TRBD2 is a possible D gene (6 bases). The V end lost 5 bases, the J end lost 1 base, and 10 bases lay between the germline ends. Germline V lookup: CDR1 MNHNY, CDR2 SVGAGI (reference sequence). The CDR3 has 14 residues. CDR3 in amino acids: CASSKGLRTDTQYF. The DNA of the CDR3 is TGTGCCAGCAGTAAGGGACTCCGCACAGATACGCAGTATTTT.

This clone was observed a few times. The V and J genes are TRBV7-2 and TRBJ1-5, with D unclear. CDR3 length: 13 amino acids. Germline V gene lookup returns CDR1 SGHTA and CDR2 FQGNSA. V was cut by 4 bases and J by 6 bases, with 10 bases left in between. CDR3 nucleotide sequence: TGTGCCAGCAGCTCCAGCGCTGGTCAGCCCCAGCATTTT. Translating gives CASSSSAGQPQHF.

This chain connects TRBV6-1 to TRBJ1-5; 10 bases match TRBD1. The CDR3 is made up of 17 amino acids. Per germline, CDR1 MNHNS and CDR2 SASEGT. V dropped 3 bases and J dropped 6; count of bases not matched to a gene: 11. CDR3 in amino acids: CASSDNRGTGVRQPQHF. The CDR3 DNA is TGTGCCAGCAGTGACAACAGAGGGACAGGGGTCCGTCAGCCCCAGCATTTT.

The chain combines TRBV15 with TRBJ2-3; D is undetermined. The CDR3 runs 15 residues. Germline V gene lookup returns CDR1 LNHNV and CDR2 YYDKDF (reference sequence). V lost 5 bases to trimming and J lost 4 bases, with 16 bases between them. The CDR3 sequence is CATSVGDPKADTQYF. CDR3 nucleotides: TGTGCCACCAGCGTCGGAGACCCCAAAGCAGATACGCAGTATTTT.

This clone occurred once. This chain uses TRBV7-8 with TRBJ1-4; perhaps TRBD1 as D (5 bases). Trimming shortened V by 1 base and J by 8 bases, and 14 bases separated the two germline ends. Germline values: CDR1 SGHVS, CDR2 FQNEAQ. This CDR3 has 15 amino acids. CDR3 residues: CASSLGQPRREKLFF. The DNA of the CDR3 is TGTGCCAGCAGCTTAGGACAGCCCCGTCGGGAAAAACTGTTTTTT.